This TCR beta chain appears in the sequencing data of a study of T cell responses to AZD1222 COVID-19 vaccine. Study results and limitations: Among spike-specific TCRs, nearly half reportedly target unmutated variant regions.

Details on this clone: Its specificity is unknown.

Trimming removed 4 bases from V and 1 base from J, with 9 bases in between. CDR3 length: 14 amino acids. Per germline, CDR1 MGHDK and CDR2 SYGVNS. Assay used: immunoSEQ multiplex PCR; TCRdb lists only in-frame clones, some missing. Of approximately 70,000 clones listed, roughly 89% are singletons. The chain recombines TRBV25-1 with TRBJ2-3; D gene unclear. The source material was peripheral blood, sampled on day 0 of AZD1222 vaccination. The TCR comes from an adult in good health. CDR3 residues: CASSASFGTDTQYF. DNA of the CDR3: TGTGCCAGCAGTGCTTCGTTCGGCACAGATACGCAGTATTTT.